This TCR beta chain was recorded in a study of OX40 agonist ivuxolimab in advanced cancers. Concerning this clone: The antigen is unknown.

Study-wide findings and caveats: CD8+ T cells were the subset that, on average, had more expanded clones than CD4+. Among expanded peripheral T cells, antigen specificity went undetermined.

Sequenced by immunoSEQ multiplex PCR; TCRdb stores in-frame clones only, minus some. The repertoire holds around 67,000 clones, nearly 90% seen once, with 1.3% in the top ten. Sequenced material: CD4+ or CD8+ T cells sorted from blood, taken in a trial of the OX40 agonist ivuxolimab. The source is an adult with an advanced solid tumor such as melanoma, head and neck, liver or kidney cancer.

CDR3 loop: CASSSPGPVEKLFF. The CDR3 DNA reads as TGTGCCAGTAGTAGCCCAGGGCCCGTTGAAAAACTGTTTTTT. The gene calls are TRBV19 and TRBJ1-4, with D tentatively TRBD1 (5 bases). The CDR3 is 14 amino acids. V gave up 4 bases and J gave up 7 bases, with 13 bases separating them. Germline-derived CDR1 and CDR2 are LNHDA and SQIVND (reference sequence).